The 27 T cell receptor beta chains in this list originate from one sample, sequenced in a study of blood T cell repertoires in COVID-19. Assay used: immunoSEQ multiplex PCR; TCRdb lists only in-frame clones, some missing. This sample yields 150,000 to 200,000 clones, of which 90% are seen a single time; nearly 0.55% belongs to the top ten. The specimen sequenced was peripheral blood. These receptors were obtained from a man in his forties or fifties with acute or convalescent COVID-19.

This clone has only a few counts. The chain has TRBV5-4 and TRBJ1-2; 10 bases map to TRBD1. V dropped 4 bases and J dropped 5; count of bases not matched to a gene: 8. This CDR3 comprises 15 residues. Per germline, CDR1 SGHNT and CDR2 YYREEE (reference sequence). CDR3 nucleotide sequence: TGTGCCAGCAGCACCGGGACAGGGGTAGGGTATGGCTACACCTTC. It yields the protein CASSTGTGVGYGYTF.

The CDR3 region has the DNA TGCGCCAGCAGCTTGCTTGACAGTAGACAAGAGACCCAGTACTTC. Residues: CASSLLDSRQETQYF. The rearrangement joins TRBV5-1 to TRBJ2-5, with TRBD1 as a possible D gene (5 bases). This CDR3 is 15 amino acids long. Trimming took 1 base from V and 2 from J, leaving 12 bases between them. Germline CDR1 is SGHRS and CDR2 is YFSETQ.

The chain recombines TRBV11-2 with TRBJ2-1; 10 nucleotides align to TRBD2. This CDR3 is 16 amino acids long. Per the germline V gene, CDR1 is SGHAT and CDR2 is FQNNGV. V was clipped by 6 bases and J by 7 bases; unmatched bases: 12. In DNA form, the CDR3 reads TGTGCCAGCAGTCCAAGTGCGGGACTAGCGCAGAATGAGCAGTTCTTC. Translated: CASSPSAGLAQNEQFF.

This sequence joins TRBV18 and TRBJ1-3, with 12 bases fitting TRBD1. With 3 bases clipped from V and 4 bases from J, the junction kept 4 bases outside the gene matches. Germline-derived CDR1 and CDR2 are KGHSH and LQKENI. The CDR3 loop spans 16 amino acids. For the CDR3, the DNA is TGTGCCAGCTCACCCCAGGGACAGGGGGCCGGAAACACCATATATTTT. This sequence encodes CASSPQGQGAGNTIYF. Together with reference TRBV18 and TRBJ1-3, the CDR3 gives the full variable domain: NAGVMQNPRHLVRRRGQEARLRCSPMKGHSHVYWYRQLPEEGLKFMVYLQKENIIDESGMPKERFSAEFPKEGPSILRIQQVVRGDSAAYFCASSPQGQGAGNTIYFGEGSWLTVV.

V is TRBV2 and J is TRBJ1-5, with TRBD1 as a possible D gene (6 bases). V lost 6 bases and J lost 6, with 15 bases in between. CDR1 SNHLY and CDR2 FYNNEI come from the germline V gene. The length of the CDR3 is 14 residues. The chain's CDR3 is CASSLQGRGQPQHF. The CDR3 DNA reads as TGTGCCAGCAGCTTACAGGGACGAGGTCAGCCCCAGCATTTT.

The CDR3 reads CSASRGTYEQYF. CDR3 DNA sequence: TGCAGTGCTAGTAGGGGTACCTACGAGCAGTACTTC. The V call is TRBV20-1, the J call TRBJ2-7; the D gene is possibly TRBD1 (5 bases). In germline, CDR1 is DFQATT, CDR2 SNEGSKA (reference sequence). This CDR3 has 12 residues. V dropped 3 bases and J dropped 2 bases, with 8 bases sitting between them.

V and J are TRBV5-4 and TRBJ2-7; 14 bases match TRBD2. The CDR3 totals 16 residues. J gave up 3 bases and V 7 bases, and 9 bases lay outside the gene matches. Germline-derived CDR1 and CDR2 are SGHNT and YYREEE (reference sequence). The CDR3 is CASSPGTSGGYYEQYF. In DNA, the CDR3 is TGTGCCAGCTCCCCGGGGACTAGCGGGGGTTACTACGAGCAGTACTTC.

The V call is TRBV19, the J call TRBJ2-5, with 8 positions matching TRBD1. The germline gives CDR1 LNHDA, CDR2 SQIVND (reference sequence). The V and J ends lost 6 bases and 5 bases, in that order; junction bases with no gene match: 8. This CDR3 is built from 14 residues. CDR3 bases: TGTGCCAGTAGGACGACAGGGGCTGTTGAGACCCAGTACTTC. Amino acids: CASRTTGAVETQYF.

V and J are TRBV19 and TRBJ1-5; D may be TRBD1 (5 bases). The CDR3 is made up of 13 amino acids. Trimming took off 5 bases at V and 6 bases at J, with 11 bases between the two ends. The V gene's germline CDR1 is LNHDA and CDR2 SQIVND (reference sequence). CDR3 bases: TGTGCCAGTAGTGGAGGGGTTTCTCAGCCCCAGCATTTT. It encodes CASSGGVSQPQHF. The complete variable domain, with remaining parts taken from reference TRBV19 and TRBJ1-5, reads DGGITQSPKYLFRKEGQNVTLSCEQNLNHDAMYWYRQDPGQGLRLIYYSQIVNDFQKGDIAEGYSVSREKKESFPLTVTSAQKNPTAFYLCASSGGVSQPQHFGDGTRLSIL.

The rearrangement joins TRBV5-4 to TRBJ2-7, with 8 bases aligning to TRBD2. The CDR3 contains 14 residues. V lost 2 bases, J lost 5 bases, and 6 bases stayed unmatched. Germline lookup yields CDR1 SGHNT and CDR2 YYREEE (reference sequence). Here the CDR3 DNA reads TGTGCCAGCAGCTTTGCGGGAGGTCCCCACGAGCAGTACTTC. Translating gives CASSFAGGPHEQYF.

V and J are TRBV19 and TRBJ1-5; D is possibly TRBD1 (5 bases). The CDR3 runs to 15 residues. Germline V gives CDR1 LNHDA, CDR2 SQIVND (reference sequence). V lost 0 bases, J lost 7 bases, and 13 bases lay in between. CDR3 loop: CASSIEVGGSQPQHF. The CDR3 coding sequence is TGTGCCAGTAGTATAGAAGTCGGGGGAAGCCAGCCCCAGCATTTT.

The CDR3 spells CASSQGQTVRSGNTIYF. DNA of the CDR3: TGCGCCAGCAGCCAGGGTCAGACAGTCCGCTCTGGAAACACCATATATTTT. V and J are TRBV4-3 and TRBJ1-3, with D maybe TRBD1 (5 bases). Trimming took off 3 bases at V and 0 bases at J, with 15 bases between the two ends. Germline V gene lookup returns CDR1 LGHNA and CDR2 YSLEER. The CDR3 runs to 17 residues.

The chain employs TRBV2 and TRBJ2-6, with 9 nucleotides matching TRBD1. The CDR3 totals 15 residues. The germline V gene encodes CDR1 SNHLY and CDR2 FYNNEI. This CDR3 is CSGTGTSTGANVLTF. The CDR3 region has the DNA TGTTCCGGGACAGGGACTTCAACTGGGGCCAACGTCCTGACTTTC.

The rearrangement joins TRBV7-9 to TRBJ2-4, with a weak D call TRBD1 (6 bases). Germline loops: CDR1 SEHNR, CDR2 FQNEAQ (reference sequence). V gave up 5 bases and J gave up 0 bases, with 14 bases separating them. CDR3 length equals 16 residues. The CDR3 region is CASSHRATSAKNIQYF. The CDR3 coding sequence is TGTGCCAGCAGCCACAGGGCAACCTCAGCCAAAAACATTCAGTACTTC.

The chain uses TRBV7-9 and TRBJ1-6, with D hard to call. With 5 bases removed from V and 1 base from J, the gap between germline ends came to 12 bases. The CDR3 is made up of 16 amino acids. From germline, CDR1 is SEHNR and CDR2 FQNEAQ (reference sequence). Written as DNA, the CDR3 is TGTGCCAGCAGCCTCTCGGGGTTATCCTATAATTCACCCCTCCACTTT. Translated: CASSLSGLSYNSPLHF.

The genes are TRBV6-5 and TRBJ2-5; D possibly corresponds to TRBD1 (6 bases). Per germline, CDR1 MNHEY and CDR2 SVGAGI. This CDR3 is built from 13 residues. V was pared by 2 bases and J by 6 bases, with 10 bases between. CDR3 region: CASSYGGEQTQYF. Written as DNA, the CDR3 is TGTGCCAGCAGTTACGGGGGCGAGCAGACCCAGTACTTC.

The J gene is TRBJ1-2, the V gene TRBV28; no definite D call. The CDR3 totals 13 residues. Trimming took 8 bases from V and 4 from J, leaving 14 bases between them. Germline lookup yields CDR1 MDHEN and CDR2 SYDVKM. CDR3 sequence reads: CASALGPSYGYTF. Written as DNA, the CDR3 is TGTGCCAGCGCCCTTGGGCCATCCTATGGCTACACCTTC.

This chain joins TRBV9 and TRBJ1-3; unclear D gene. Trimming took 0 bases from V and 2 from J, leaving 6 bases between them. This CDR3 is 14 amino acids long. CDR1 is SGDLS and CDR2 is YYNGEE in the germline V gene. CDR3 nucleotide sequence: TGTGCCAGCAGCGTAGGAGGTACTGGAAACACCATATATTTT. Translation: CASSVGGTGNTIYF.

The gene calls are TRBV29-1 and TRBJ2-5; D perhaps matches TRBD2 (5 bases). Trimming took off 7 bases at V and 3 bases at J, with 6 bases between the two ends. The length of the CDR3 is 10 residues. Germline V CDR1 and CDR2: SQVTM, ANQGSEA. CDR3 DNA: TGCAGCGGGCGGGAAGAGACCCAGTACTTC. It encodes CSGREETQYF.

This clone has a single count. Written as DNA, the CDR3 is TGTGCCTGGAGGTGGGCCAGCTCTGGAAACACCATATATTTT. It yields the protein CAWRWASSGNTIYF. V and J are TRBV30 and TRBJ1-3; D gene unclear. Per the germline V gene, CDR1 is GTSNPN and CDR2 is SVGIG (reference sequence). The CDR3 spans 14 residues. V lost 3 bases, J lost 0 bases, and 9 bases lay in between.

The gene calls are TRBV13 and TRBJ2-7; 13 nucleotides agree with TRBD2. This CDR3 has 16 residues. Germline lookup yields CDR1 PRHDT and CDR2 FYEKMQ (reference sequence). V gave up 5 bases and J gave up 3 bases; unmatched junction bases: 7. CDR3 nucleotides: TGTGCCAGCAGCACCGCCGGGACTAGCGGGAACTACGAGCAGTACTTC. This encodes CASSTAGTSGNYEQYF.

V usage is TRBV27 and J usage is TRBJ2-6; D remains ambiguous. Germline V gene data show CDR1 as MNHEY and CDR2 as SMNVEV (reference sequence). V lost 6 bases and J lost 0, with 6 bases in between. The CDR3 is 14 amino acids. The CDR3 coding sequence is TGTGCCAGCAGAGAGTACTCTGGGGCCAACGTCCTGACTTTC. Encoded protein: CASREYSGANVLTF. Complete variable domain (other parts from reference TRBV27 and TRBJ2-6): EAQVTQNPRYLITVTGKKLTVTCSQNMNHEYMSWYRQDPGLGLRQIYYSMNVEVTDKGDVPEGYKVSRKEKRNFPLILESPSPNQTSLYFCASREYSGANVLTFGAGSRLTVL.

Written as DNA, the CDR3 is TGTGCCAGCAGATTGAACCCCGATAGCTCTGGAAACACCATATATTTT. Translating it yields CASRLNPDSSGNTIYF. The chain uses TRBV2 and TRBJ1-3; D gene uncertain. CDR1 SNHLY and CDR2 FYNNEI come from the germline V gene. This CDR3 has 16 residues. Trimming stripped 6 bases from V and 0 bases from J, with 15 bases between.

The chain recombines TRBV6-6 with TRBJ2-3; weak D call: TRBD2 (5 bases). Trimming stripped 7 bases from V and 1 base from J, with 15 bases between. CDR1 and CDR2 from the germline V gene are MNHNY and SVGAGI (reference sequence). This CDR3 has 15 amino acids. The CDR3 protein is CASTDGMLRTDTQYF. The CDR3, as DNA: TGTGCCAGCACAGACGGGATGCTTCGCACAGATACGCAGTATTTT.

The gene calls are TRBV7-3 and TRBJ2-2, with 10 bases that match TRBD1. Germline assignment: CDR1 SGHTA and CDR2 FQGTGA. The V and J ends lost 5 bases and 4 bases, in that order; junction bases with no gene match: 13. The CDR3 sequence is 18 residues long. CDR3 sequence: CASSGRRDRGSGTGELFF. The CDR3 DNA reads TGTGCCAGCAGCGGGCGCCGGGACAGGGGTTCGGGCACCGGGGAGCTGTTTTTT.

V gene TRBV27 combines with J gene TRBJ2-7; 12 bases fit TRBD2. This CDR3 spans 15 amino acids. Germline CDR1 and CDR2: MNHEY and SMNVEV (reference sequence). V lost 5 bases to trimming and J lost 6 bases; unmatched junction nucleotides: 8. CDR3 in DNA: TGTGCCAGCAGTCTCCAACAGACTAGCGGGAGCGAGCAGTACTTC. It codes for CASSLQQTSGSEQYF.

This chain links TRBV4-1 with TRBJ1-1; TRBD1 matches at 7 bases. CDR1 MGHRA and CDR2 YSYEKL come from the germline V gene. V shed 4 bases, J shed 0 bases, and the junction held 8 bases outside the gene matches. The CDR3 runs to 16 residues. The CDR3 nucleotides are TGCGCCAGCAGCCCCAGACAGGGTGGTATGAACACTGAAGCTTTCTTT. Encoded protein: CASSPRQGGMNTEAFF.